A single sample gave rise to the 14 T cell receptor beta chains below, sequenced in a study of blood T cells in healthy people across ages. Next came a second PCR, run for roughly 6 to 11 cycles, which used a sample-barcoded 5' primer along with a J-beta primer mix. Using its own MiXCR run on the 5' RACE reads, TCRdb lists one record per CDR3 protein. The sample shows 920,000 or so distinct CDR3 sequences, more than 35% of them seen only once. The sequencing sample was made of blood. Receptor source: a woman aged 55-75 years in good health.

The CDR3 DNA follows: TGTGCCAGCAGCTTAGACGATAGGGGGTCCTACAATGAGCAGTTCTTC. Translation: CASSLDDRGSYNEQFF. V usage is TRBV11-2 and J usage is TRBJ2-1; the D gene is possibly TRBD1 (6 bases). Germline V gene sequence: CDR1 SGHAT, CDR2 FQNNGV. With 0 bases removed from V and 1 base from J, the gap between germline ends came to 10 bases. The CDR3 runs to 16 residues.

The V and J genes are TRBV6-2 or TRBV6-3 and TRBJ1-1; D ambiguous. CDR1 is MNHEY, CDR2 SVGEGT, per germline. Trimming took 6 bases from V and 9 from J, leaving 17 bases between them. CDR3 length: 13 residues. Written as DNA, the CDR3 is TGTGCCAGCAGCCAGGACCCAGGCAAGAAAGCTTTCTTT. Translating gives CASSQDPGKKAFF.

The chain carries TRBV20-1 and TRBJ2-3; 9 bases align to TRBD2. Germline CDR1 is DFQATT and CDR2 is SNEGSKA (reference sequence). Unmatched junction bases numbered 6, after V lost 3 bases and J lost 2 bases. The CDR3 sequence is 15 residues long. Here the CDR3 DNA reads TGCAGTGCTAGTCTGCGGGAGGGAAACACAGATACGCAGTATTTT. This encodes CSASLREGNTDTQYF.

This chain links TRBV5-6 with TRBJ2-1, with TRBD2 as a possible D gene (6 bases). Trimming pared 1 base from V and 4 bases from J, leaving 12 bases between. Germline V gene lookup returns CDR1 SGHDT and CDR2 YYEEEE. The CDR3 is 15 amino acids. CDR3: CASSLQHGRYNEQFF. CDR3 sequence (DNA): TGTGCCAGCAGCTTGCAACATGGGAGGTACAATGAGCAGTTCTTC.

The genes are TRBV7-2 and TRBJ2-7; 8 bases match TRBD2. The assigned J gene may be wrong: the sequence end matches TRBJ2-5 better. This CDR3 spans 14 amino acids. The germline gives CDR1 SGHTA, CDR2 FQGNSA. The CDR3 nucleotides are TGTGCCAGCAGCTCGACTAGCGTGGAAGAGACCCAGTACTTC. Translation gives CASSSTSVEETQYF.

A few counts support this clonotype. This CDR3 is CASSVGGRATGELFF. Written as DNA, the CDR3 is TGTGCCAGCAGCGTAGGTGGGAGGGCAACCGGGGAGCTGTTTTTT. The V and J genes are TRBV9 and TRBJ2-2, with TRBD2 matching 7 bases. The CDR3 contains 15 residues. Trimming cost V 0 bases and J 5 bases; bases outside gene matches: 4. CDR1 and CDR2 (germline): SGDLS, YYNGEE.

The chain links TRBV28 to TRBJ2-7; D remains ambiguous. Germline V gene data show CDR1 as MDHEN and CDR2 as SYDVKM. There are 17 residues in the CDR3. V was trimmed by 5 bases and J by 0 bases, leaving 20 bases between them. CDR3 DNA sequence: TGTGCCAGCAGTCTCCCAGAGACCCAAGCCAGCTCCTACGAGCAGTACTTC. Protein: CASSLPETQASSYEQYF.

The V call is TRBV5-1, the J call TRBJ2-1; 10 positions match TRBD2. The CDR3 is 15 residues long. Germline V gene sequence: CDR1 SGHRS, CDR2 YFSETQ. The V and J ends lost 4 bases and 3 bases, in that order; junction bases with no gene match: 4. This chain's CDR3 is CASSQRTSGYNEQFF. In DNA form, the CDR3 reads TGCGCCAGCAGCCAACGGACTAGCGGCTACAATGAGCAGTTCTTC.

There are a few counts of this clonotype. The V and J genes are TRBV11-2 and TRBJ2-1; 9 positions match TRBD2. The ends lost 5 bases at V and 8 bases at J; junction bases unmatched: 10. CDR1 is SGHAT, CDR2 FQNNGV, per germline. The length of the CDR3 is 15 residues. CDR3 DNA sequence: TGTGCCAGCAGCCGGGAGATAGCGGGAGTCTATGAGCAGTTCTTC. Translated: CASSREIAGVYEQFF.

In this sample, this clonotype turned up a few times. The chain combines TRBV4-2 with TRBJ2-1; 7 nucleotides line up with TRBD1. After removal of 0 bases from V and 6 bases from J, the junction contained 14 bases not matched to a gene. This CDR3 region has 18 residues. Germline V gene lookup returns CDR1 LGHNA and CDR2 YNFKEQ. The CDR3 coding sequence is TGTGCCAGCAGCCAAGAGGGGGTAGGGGGCCCCAATAGCAATGAGCAGTTCTTC. Amino acids: CASSQEGVGGPNSNEQFF.

The V gene is TRBV5-1, the J gene TRBJ1-5; weak D call: TRBD1 (6 bases). Germline assignment: CDR1 SGHRS and CDR2 YFSETQ. Between the trimmed V and J ends, which lost 2 bases and 2 bases, there was a span of 11 bases. The CDR3 consists of 15 residues. CDR3 DNA sequence: TGCGCCAGCAGCTTTCGAGGGGGTGGCAATCAGCCCCAGCATTTT. The encoded protein is CASSFRGGGNQPQHF.

The gene calls are TRBV7-9 and TRBJ2-3; 7 bases map to TRBD2. Per germline, CDR1 SEHNR and CDR2 FQNEAQ (reference sequence). With 3 bases clipped from V and 4 bases from J, the junction kept 7 bases outside the gene matches. The CDR3 has 15 amino acids. CDR3 in amino acids: CASSFGGDPADTQYF. The CDR3 DNA reads as TGTGCCAGCAGCTTTGGGGGGGATCCGGCAGATACGCAGTATTTT.

This clonotype has only a few counts. The chain has TRBV6-1 and TRBJ2-3; perhaps TRBD2 as D (6 bases). The CDR3 contains 14 residues. CDR1 is MNHNS, CDR2 SASEGT, per germline. V lost 6 bases and J 5 bases, leaving 15 bases between the germline ends. This CDR3 is CASRSGSRGDTQYF. The DNA of the CDR3 is TGTGCCAGCAGATCCGGGAGTCGCGGAGATACGCAGTATTTT.

This chain links TRBV12-3 or TRBV12-4 with TRBJ2-1; 8 nucleotides line up with TRBD2. The CDR3 length is 14 residues. Trimming cost V 6 bases and J 6 bases; bases outside gene matches: 7. The CDR3 region is CASSSPTSGNEQFF. For the CDR3, the DNA is TGTGCCAGCAGCTCTCCTACTAGCGGCAATGAGCAGTTCTTC.